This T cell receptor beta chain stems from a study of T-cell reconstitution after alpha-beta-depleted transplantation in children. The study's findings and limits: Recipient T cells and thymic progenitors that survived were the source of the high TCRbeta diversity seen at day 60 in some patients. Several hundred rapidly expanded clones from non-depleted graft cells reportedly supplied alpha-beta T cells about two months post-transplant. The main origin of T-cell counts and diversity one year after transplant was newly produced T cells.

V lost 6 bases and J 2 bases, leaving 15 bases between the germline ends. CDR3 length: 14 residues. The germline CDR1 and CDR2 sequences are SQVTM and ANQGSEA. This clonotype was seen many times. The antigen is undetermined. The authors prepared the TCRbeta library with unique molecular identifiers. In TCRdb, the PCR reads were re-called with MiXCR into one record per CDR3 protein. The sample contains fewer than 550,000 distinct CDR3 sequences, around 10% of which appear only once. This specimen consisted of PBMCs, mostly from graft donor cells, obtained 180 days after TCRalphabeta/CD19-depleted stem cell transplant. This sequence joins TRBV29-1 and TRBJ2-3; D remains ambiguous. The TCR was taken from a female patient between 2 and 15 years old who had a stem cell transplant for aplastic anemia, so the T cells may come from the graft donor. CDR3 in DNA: TGCAGCGTCGTCCACGGGCGGTTCACAGATACGCAGTATTTT. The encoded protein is CSVVHGRFTDTQYF.